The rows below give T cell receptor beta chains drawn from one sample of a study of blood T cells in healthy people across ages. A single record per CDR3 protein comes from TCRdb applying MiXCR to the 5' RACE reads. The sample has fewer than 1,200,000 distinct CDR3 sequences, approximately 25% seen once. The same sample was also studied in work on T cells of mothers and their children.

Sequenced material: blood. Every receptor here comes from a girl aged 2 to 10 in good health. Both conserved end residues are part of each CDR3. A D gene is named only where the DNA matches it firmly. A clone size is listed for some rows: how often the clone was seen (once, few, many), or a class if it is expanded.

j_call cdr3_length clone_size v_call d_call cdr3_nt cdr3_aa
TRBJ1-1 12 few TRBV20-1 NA TGCAGTGCTACAGGGGTAGGCACTGAAGCTTTCTTT CSATGVGTEAFF
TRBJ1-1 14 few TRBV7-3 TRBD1 TGTGCCAGCAGCGTCGACAGGGAGAACACTGAAGCTTTCTTT CASSVDRENTEAFF
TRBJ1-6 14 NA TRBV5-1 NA TGCGCCAGCTCCGGGGGGGCGCGTAATTCACCCCTCCACTTT CASSGGARNSPLHF
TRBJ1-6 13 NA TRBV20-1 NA TGCAGTGCGAGTACATCAGGCGGATTAACCCTCCACTTT CSASTSGGLTLHF
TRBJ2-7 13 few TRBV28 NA TGTGCCAGCACCGGGACCTACTCCTACGAGCAGTACTTC CASTGTYSYEQYF
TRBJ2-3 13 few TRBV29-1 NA TGCAGTTGCCAGGGCGTCCTCGTTCATACGCAGTATTTT CSCQGVLVHTQYF
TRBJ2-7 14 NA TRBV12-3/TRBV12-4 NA TGTGCCAGCAGTTTTGGCAGGGCCCCCTACGAGCAGTACTTC CASSFGRAPYEQYF
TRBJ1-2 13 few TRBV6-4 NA TGTACCAGCAGTGAAGCGGGGGCGGCTGGCTACACCTTC CTSSEAGAAGYTF
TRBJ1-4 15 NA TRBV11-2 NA TGTGCCAGCAGCCCGTGGGAGGGCACGAGTGAAAAACTGTTTTTT CASSPWEGTSEKLFF
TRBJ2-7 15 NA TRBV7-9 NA TGTGCCAGCATGATGTCTTCCCTCCCAACCTACGAGCAGTACTTC CASMMSSLPTYEQYF
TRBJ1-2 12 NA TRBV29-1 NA TGCAGCGCACAGGCTTATAACTATGGCTACACCTTC CSAQAYNYGYTF
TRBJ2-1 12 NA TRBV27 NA TGTGCCAGCAGTTTATCGGAGGGTGAGCAGTTCTTC CASSLSEGEQFF
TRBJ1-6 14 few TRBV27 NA TGTGCCAGCAGTTCATGGGGGCCTGATAGGGCCCTCCACTTT CASSSWGPDRALHF
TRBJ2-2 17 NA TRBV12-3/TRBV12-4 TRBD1 TGTGCCAGCAGTTTTCCCCCCGGGACAGGGACCACCGGGGAGCTGTTTTTT CASSFPPGTGTTGELFF
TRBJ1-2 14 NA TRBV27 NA TGTGCCAGCAGTTTCCTTGGACAGCGTAATGGCTACACCTTC CASSFLGQRNGYTF
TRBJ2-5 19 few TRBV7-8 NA TGTGCCAGCAGCTTACAACTACGTACGGAGATTTTATTTCAAGAGACCCAGTACTTC CASSLQLRTEILFQETQYF
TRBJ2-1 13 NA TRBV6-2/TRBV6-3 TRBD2 TGTGCCAGCACCCTAGCGGCCTACAATGAGCAGTTCTTC CASTLAAYNEQFF
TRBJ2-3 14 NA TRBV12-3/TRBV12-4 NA TGTGCCAGCTCGCGGGGAGGGGGAGCAGATATGCAATATTTT CASSRGGGADMQYF
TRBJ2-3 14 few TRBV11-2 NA TGTGCCAGCAGCCCTGCTCTATTCACAGATACGCAGTATTTT CASSPALFTDTQYF
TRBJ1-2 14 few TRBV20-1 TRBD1 TGCAGTGCTTATCTCAGGGGGCGCAACTATGGCTACACCTTC CSAYLRGRNYGYTF
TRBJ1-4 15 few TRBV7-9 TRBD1 TGTACCAGCAGCCCAGCGGGACAGGGGCGGGAAAAACTGTTTTTT CTSSPAGQGREKLFF
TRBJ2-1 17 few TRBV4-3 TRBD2 TGCGCCAGCAGCCAAGATCCGAGCGGGGGATCCTACAATGAGCAGTTCTTC CASSQDPSGGSYNEQFF
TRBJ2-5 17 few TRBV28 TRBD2 TGTGCCAGCAGTGAGCCGGGACTAGCGGGAGGGAGAGAGACCCAGTACTTC CASSEPGLAGGRETQYF
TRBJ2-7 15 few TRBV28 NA TGTGCCAGCAGCACCCGGGACTCAAGTTCCTACGAGCAGTACTTC CASSTRDSSSYEQYF
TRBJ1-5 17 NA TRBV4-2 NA TGTGCCAGCAGCCAAGGGGGGCAGGGGCAAGGGGGTCAGCCCCAGCATTTT CASSQGGQGQGGQPQHF
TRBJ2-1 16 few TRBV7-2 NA TGTGCCAGCAGCTCGACGGGAACTGGCTCCTACAATGAGCAGTTCTTC CASSSTGTGSYNEQFF